These 32 T cell receptor beta chains were sequenced from one sample in a study of cytomegalovirus exposure and HLA in healthy donors. Both 60 Vbeta primers and 13 Jbeta primers went into the PCR. Measured with immunoSEQ multiplex PCR; TCRdb has only the in-frame clones, and not every one. The table includes over 100,000 clones, 74% detected once. Sequencing used PBMCs. These receptors all come from a human donor in good health.

This chain joins TRBV27 and TRBJ1-2; TRBD1 is a possible D gene (5 bases). From germline, CDR1 is MNHEY and CDR2 SMNVEV (reference sequence). CDR3 size: 13 residues. V dropped 3 bases and J dropped 7 bases, with 12 bases sitting between them. This CDR3 is CASSFQGFFGYTF. The CDR3 nucleotides are TGTGCCAGCAGTTTTCAGGGTTTCTTTGGCTACACCTTC.

J is TRBJ1-5 and V is TRBV9, with TRBD1 as a possible D gene (5 bases). The length of the CDR3 is 15 residues. Germline V gene data show CDR1 as SGDLS and CDR2 as YYNGEE. Trimming took off 4 bases at V and 4 bases at J, with 15 bases between the two ends. In DNA, the CDR3 is TGTGCCAGCAGCCCCCACGGGGGGGAAAATCAGCCCCAGCATTTT. It translates to CASSPHGGENQPQHF.

The chain couples TRBV7-2 to TRBJ1-6, with D possibly matching TRBD1 (6 bases). Germline V lookup: CDR1 SGHTA, CDR2 FQGNSA. The V end was cut by 4 bases, the J end by 6 bases, with 13 bases between. The CDR3 is 15 amino acids. This CDR3 reads CASSSQRQVNSPLHF. The DNA for the CDR3 is TGTGCCAGCAGCTCCCAAAGACAGGTTAATTCACCCCTCCACTTT.

The chain has TRBV11-2 and TRBJ1-2; possibly TRBD1 for D (6 bases). V shed 4 bases and J shed 5 bases, with 14 bases lying between them. This CDR3 has 14 amino acids. Germline-derived CDR1 and CDR2 are SGHAT and FQNNGV. The CDR3 DNA reads as TGTGCCAGCAGCTCGCCAGGGGAGATATATGGCTACACCTTC. This gives the protein CASSSPGEIYGYTF.

The rearrangement uses TRBV6-6 and TRBJ2-1, with TRBD2 matching 11 bases. Looked up from germline, CDR1 is MNHNY and CDR2 is SVGAGI (reference sequence). The CDR3 is 16 residues long. Unmatched junction bases numbered 4, after V lost 6 bases and J lost 0 bases. CDR3 DNA: TGTGCCAGCAGACCCGGACTAGCGGGCTCCTACAATGAGCAGTTCTTC. Translated, it gives CASRPGLAGSYNEQFF.

The V gene is TRBV28, the J gene TRBJ1-4, with a weak D call TRBD1 (5 bases). Germline lookup yields CDR1 MDHEN and CDR2 SYDVKM. The CDR3 length is 12 residues. V was shortened by 7 bases and J by 8 bases, with 11 bases between the two germline ends. The CDR3 sequence: CASNRQWEKLFF. CDR3 bases: TGTGCCAGCAACCGACAGTGGGAAAAACTGTTTTTT. Variable domain in full (rest from reference TRBV28 and TRBJ1-4): DVKVTQSSRYLVKRTGEKVFLECVQDMDHENMFWYRQDPGLGLRLIYFSYDVKMKEKGDIPEGYSVSREKKERFSLILESASTNQTSMYLCASNRQWEKLFFGSGTQLSVL.

V is TRBV30 and J is TRBJ1-2; D might be TRBD1 (5 bases). V was shortened by 6 bases and J by 0 bases, with 11 bases between the two germline ends. Per the germline V gene, CDR1 is GTSNPN and CDR2 is SVGIG (reference sequence). The CDR3 loop spans 13 amino acids. CDR3 DNA sequence: TGTGCCTGTACAGGTGTAGCTAACTATGGCTACACCTTC. This sequence encodes CACTGVANYGYTF.

The chain employs TRBV5-1 and TRBJ1-4; a possible D gene is TRBD1 (6 bases). V lost 0 bases and J 0 bases, leaving 9 bases between the germline ends. CDR1 is SGHRS and CDR2 is YFSETQ in the germline V gene. The CDR3 loop spans 16 amino acids. Here the CDR3 DNA reads TGCGCCAGCAGCTTGGGGGGGCAGGCAACTAATGAAAAACTGTTTTTT. Its protein is CASSLGGQATNEKLFF.

DNA of the CDR3: TGTGCCAGCAGCTTCGGCGGGACAGGGCAAGAGACCCAGTACTTC. Protein product: CASSFGGTGQETQYF. The V and J genes are TRBV7-6 and TRBJ2-5; 9 nucleotides align to TRBD1. Per the germline V gene, CDR1 is SGHVS and CDR2 is FNYEAQ. This CDR3 spans 15 amino acids. Losses at the gene ends were 3 bases for V and 2 bases for J; bases not matched to a gene: 4.

The table lists this clone with a count of one. The CDR3 reads CAISRGSPADGYTF. The CDR3 nucleotides read TGTGCCATCAGTCGGGGGAGCCCGGCGGATGGCTACACCTTC. This chain links TRBV10-3 with TRBJ1-2, with D possibly matching TRBD1 (5 bases). V was pared by 5 bases and J by 6 bases, with 16 bases between. Germline V gene sequence: CDR1 ENHRY, CDR2 SYGVKD. The length of the CDR3 is 14 residues.

The chain carries TRBV27 and TRBJ1-2, with a possible D match to TRBD1 (6 bases). CDR1 and CDR2 (germline): MNHEY, SMNVEV (reference sequence). V was trimmed by 1 base and J by 10 bases, leaving 10 bases between them. The CDR3 totals 12 residues. The chain's CDR3 is CASSLLGGTYTF. CDR3 nucleotide sequence: TGTGCCAGCAGTTTATTAGGGGGTACCTACACCTTC.

This clone was counted only a few times. The rearrangement uses TRBV28 and TRBJ1-2; D is perhaps TRBD1 (6 bases). The CDR3 runs to 15 residues. V lost 5 bases, J lost 4 bases, and 17 bases lay in between. CDR1 is MDHEN and CDR2 is SYDVKM in the germline V gene. The CDR3 region is CASSIGQKNSYGYTF. CDR3 coding DNA: TGTGCCAGCAGTATCGGACAGAAAAACTCCTATGGCTACACCTTC.

This chain links TRBV6-1 with TRBJ2-7, with TRBD2 matching over 12 bases. The CDR3 spans 15 residues. J lost 7 bases, V lost 5 bases, and 9 bases had no gene match. The germline V gene encodes CDR1 MNHNS and CDR2 SASEGT. For the CDR3, the DNA is TGTGCCAGCAGTCTAGGCGGGACTAGCGGGCTGGAGCAGTACTTC. Its translation is CASSLGGTSGLEQYF.

This clone was seen only a few times. The genes are TRBV27 and TRBJ2-5; tentative D call: TRBD1 (5 bases). V was cut by 5 bases and J by 2 bases, with 9 bases left in between. Germline V gives CDR1 MNHEY, CDR2 SMNVEV (reference sequence). The CDR3 has 13 amino acids. CDR3 nucleotide sequence: TGTGCCAGCAGTCGGCAGGGACAAGAGACCCAGTACTTC. The encoded protein is CASSRQGQETQYF.

The chain couples TRBV5-1 to TRBJ1-2, with a tentative D call TRBD1 (5 bases). Germline CDR1 and CDR2: SGHRS and YFSETQ. This CDR3 is built from 12 residues. Trimming pared 5 bases from V and 4 bases from J, leaving 9 bases between. The CDR3 DNA is TGCGCCAGCAGGGGGCTAGGCTATGGCTACACCTTC. Translation: CASRGLGYGYTF.

The rearrangement joins TRBV28 to TRBJ2-7; 8 bases line up with TRBD1. V was pared by 6 bases and J by 2 bases, with 9 bases of the junction left unmatched. The germline V gene has CDR1 MDHEN and CDR2 SYDVKM. CDR3 size: 15 residues. The CDR3, as DNA: TGTGCCAGCAGCTTCTACAGGGGGTTCCCCTACGAGCAGTACTTC. It translates to CASSFYRGFPYEQYF.

This sequence joins TRBV6-4 and TRBJ1-2; unclear D gene. Germline loops: CDR1 MRHNA, CDR2 SNTAGT. V lost 0 bases and J 4 bases, leaving 9 bases between the germline ends. The CDR3 totals 14 residues. CDR3 bases: TGTGCCAGCAGTGACTCATTTGGGCTCTATGGCTACACCTTC. Amino acid sequence: CASSDSFGLYGYTF.

This clone was detected only once. The V and J genes are TRBV7-8 and TRBJ2-5; maybe TRBD1 (6 bases). The end of the DNA aligns better with TRBJ2-7, so the J call may be wrong. This CDR3 spans 13 amino acids. Germline V CDR1 and CDR2: SGHVS, FQNEAQ. The CDR3 nucleotides read TGTGCCAGCAGCTTACCAGGGGCCTACGAGCAGTACTTC. Translating it yields CASSLPGAYEQYF.

The chain joins TRBV29-1 to TRBJ2-3; no reliable D call. Trimming took off 2 bases at V and 2 bases at J, with 2 bases between the two ends. The germline V gene has CDR1 SQVTM and CDR2 ANQGSEA. The CDR3 extends over 11 amino acids. As DNA, the CDR3 is TGCAGCGTTGAATACACAGATACGCAGTATTTT. Translating it yields CSVEYTDTQYF.

The chain joins TRBV28 to TRBJ2-3; weak D call: TRBD1 (6 bases). V was pared by 6 bases and J by 4 bases, with 11 bases between. The CDR3 loop spans 13 amino acids. Germline CDR1 and CDR2: MDHEN and SYDVKM. CDR3 loop: CASRNPGADTQYF. The CDR3 DNA is TGTGCCAGCAGGAATCCAGGGGCAGATACGCAGTATTTT.

The chain combines TRBV18 with TRBJ2-7; 9 nucleotides line up with TRBD2. The junction had 7 bases not matched to a gene; V was cut back by 0 bases and J by 1 base. From germline, CDR1 is KGHSH and CDR2 LQKENI. There are 17 residues in the CDR3. CDR3 DNA sequence: TGTGCCAGCTCACCACCTCGGCGGGAGGGCCGTTCCTACGAGCAGTACTTC. Translation gives CASSPPRREGRSYEQYF.

The chain couples TRBV7-2 to TRBJ1-1; D remains ambiguous. The CDR3 runs 13 residues. The V and J ends lost 4 bases and 2 bases respectively, with 8 bases between them. The germline V gene encodes CDR1 SGHTA and CDR2 FQGNSA. CDR3 loop: CASSYDFNTEAFF. The CDR3 nucleotides read TGTGCCAGCAGCTACGACTTTAACACTGAAGCTTTCTTT.

This rearrangement joins TRBV19 to TRBJ1-2; TRBD1 agrees at 7 bases. V dropped 3 bases and J dropped 3; count of bases not matched to a gene: 1. The CDR3 is 13 residues long. Germline-derived CDR1 and CDR2 are LNHDA and SQIVND (reference sequence). CDR3 sequence reads: CASSMGQYYGYTF. In DNA, the CDR3 is TGTGCCAGTAGTATGGGACAGTACTATGGCTACACCTTC.

The CDR3 DNA sequence: TGTGCCTGGAGTCTAACGGCGAACACCGGGGAGCTGTTTTTT. Amino acids: CAWSLTANTGELFF. V is TRBV30 and J is TRBJ2-2, with unresolved D. The V end was cut by 2 bases, the J end by 0 bases, with 7 bases between. CDR1 GTSNPN and CDR2 SVGIG come from the germline V gene (reference sequence). The CDR3 sequence is 14 residues long.

The chain has TRBV10-3 and TRBJ2-3; 13 nucleotides align to TRBD2. This CDR3 is 14 amino acids long. V lost 6 bases to trimming and J lost 6 bases; unmatched junction nucleotides: 3. Per germline, CDR1 ENHRY and CDR2 SYGVKD. The CDR3 here is CAIRMGLAGDTQYF. The CDR3 bases are TGTGCCATCAGGATGGGACTAGCGGGGGATACGCAGTATTTT.

This clone is a singleton in its sample. The gene calls are TRBV19 and TRBJ1-5, with D possibly TRBD1 on 5 matching bases. Germline CDR1 reads LNHDA; CDR2 reads SQIVND (reference sequence). The V and J ends lost 6 bases and 1 base respectively, with 13 bases between them. This CDR3 is built from 15 residues. The CDR3 DNA reads TGTGCCAGTAGATCTCAGGGAATAAGCAATCAGCCCCAGCATTTT. This sequence encodes CASRSQGISNQPQHF.

This clone was counted only a few times. The chain joins TRBV10-2 to TRBJ1-1, with 9 bases matching TRBD1. Germline trimming cut 8 bases from V and 2 bases from J; bases unmatched to any gene: 3. This CDR3 has 13 residues. Germline CDR1 and CDR2: WSHSY and SAAADI. CDR3 protein: CASEDRGNTEAFF. The DNA for the CDR3 is TGCGCCAGCGAGGACAGGGGAAACACTGAAGCTTTCTTT.

The count of this clone is one. The DNA for the CDR3 is TGTGCCAGCAGCTTATTAGGGGGTACCTACGAGCAGTACTTC. Protein sequence: CASSLLGGTYEQYF. The chain is built from TRBV11-2 and TRBJ2-7; tentative D call: TRBD1 (6 bases). This CDR3 region has 14 residues. CDR1 and CDR2 from the germline V gene are SGHAT and FQNNGV. The V gene lost 2 bases and the J gene lost 2 bases, with 10 bases spanning the gap.

The chain couples TRBV29-1 to TRBJ1-4, with 10 bases lining up with TRBD1. The junction had 6 bases not matched to a gene; V was cut back by 1 base and J by 7 bases. The CDR3 length is 15 residues. Germline V gives CDR1 SQVTM, CDR2 ANQGSEA. The CDR3 nucleotides are TGCAGCGTTGAAGGGGACAGGGGTGTTGGTGAAAAACTGTTTTTT. It specifies CSVEGDRGVGEKLFF.

This clone came up a few times. The rearrangement joins TRBV7-6 to TRBJ1-6; the D gene is possibly TRBD1 (5 bases). V shed 1 base and J shed 8 bases, with 9 bases lying between them. CDR1 is SGHVS, CDR2 FNYEAQ, per germline. The CDR3 length is 14 residues. The CDR3 DNA reads TGTGCCAGCAGCTTAGTGGGGGGGGATTCACCCCTCCACTTT. It specifies CASSLVGGDSPLHF.

The rearrangement joins TRBV6-5 to TRBJ2-7; 9 positions match TRBD1. Trimming cost V 0 bases and J 1 base; bases outside gene matches: 1. The CDR3 spans 15 residues. Germline CDR1 is MNHEY and CDR2 is SVGAGI. The CDR3 loop reads CASSYSGTGSYEQYF. The DNA of the CDR3 is TGTGCCAGCAGTTACTCCGGGACAGGGTCCTACGAGCAGTACTTC.

V is TRBV5-1 and J is TRBJ2-5, with 10 bases fitting TRBD1. The germline gives CDR1 SGHRS, CDR2 YFSETQ. J gave up 6 bases and V 4 bases, and 3 bases lay outside the gene matches. This CDR3 is built from 13 residues. CDR3 protein: CASSPGQGKTQYF. CDR3 in DNA: TGCGCCAGCAGCCCGGGACAGGGGAAGACCCAGTACTTC.